Listed below are T cell receptor beta chains from one sample, sequenced in a study of blood T cell repertoires in COVID-19. The repertoire was sequenced with immunoSEQ multiplex PCR; TCRdb's copy has only in-frame clones and lacks some. The data hold 200,000 to 300,000 clones, with roughly 84% observed a single time. The sequencing input was peripheral blood. The receptors were gathered from a man in his forties with acute or convalescent COVID-19. The CDR3 runs from the conserved cysteine through the conserved F or W. The D gene is left open where the match is weak. The size of a clone is reported for some rows only, either as once, few or many, or as a class for expanded clones.

TRBV10-3	many	NA	TRBJ2-4	CAIRDNSANIQYF	TGTGCCATCAGGGACAACTCGGCAAACATTCAGTACTTC
TRBV4-1	NA	NA	TRBJ1-5	CASSPEGHPEGDQPQHF	TGCGCCAGCAGCCCAGAGGGACATCCCGAAGGGGATCAGCCCCAGCATTTT
TRBV5-6	NA	NA	TRBJ1-6	CASSFRDSPLHF	TGTGCCAGCAGCTTCAGGGATTCACCCCTCCACTTT
TRBV5-4	NA	NA	TRBJ1-5	CASSLGGDQPQHF	TGTGCCAGCAGCCTCGGGGGGGATCAGCCCCAGCATTTT
TRBV11-2	few	NA	TRBJ1-4	CASSLFSRGPEKLFF	TGTGCCAGCAGCTTATTTAGCAGGGGACCAGAAAAACTGTTTTTT
TRBV29-1	NA	TRBD1	TRBJ1-1	CSVGRTGKPEAFF	TGCAGCGTTGGCCGGACAGGGAAGCCTGAAGCTTTCTTT
TRBV7-8	once	NA	TRBJ1-5	CASSLGGTPYSNQPQHF	TGTGCCAGCAGCTTAGGGGGGACACCTTATAGCAATCAGCCCCAGCATTTT
TRBV4-2	once	NA	TRBJ2-1	CASSQGRGLHNEQFF	TGTGCCAGCAGCCAAGGGAGGGGACTTCACAATGAGCAGTTCTTC
TRBV7-8	NA	NA	TRBJ2-3	CASSFGGEADTQYF	TGTGCCAGCAGCTTCGGAGGGGAAGCAGATACGCAGTATTTT
TRBV14	NA	TRBD1	TRBJ1-2	CASSQGISGGYGYTF	TGTGCCAGCAGCCAAGGAATATCAGGGGGCTATGGCTACACCTTC
TRBV20-1	NA	NA	TRBJ2-5	CSARVPQVQYF	TGCAGTGCTAGAGTTCCGCAGGTCCAGTACTTC
TRBV11-2	NA	NA	TRBJ1-2	CASSSGGYGYTF	TGTGCCAGCAGCAGTGGAGGCTATGGCTACACCTTC
TRBV3-1/TRBV3-2	NA	NA	TRBJ2-1	CASSHTGGAYNEQFF	TGTGCCAGCAGCCATACCGGCGGGGCTTACAATGAGCAGTTCTTC
TRBV13	NA	TRBD1	TRBJ2-1	CASSLQGILHNEQFF	TGTGCCAGCAGCCTACAGGGGATCCTCCACAATGAGCAGTTCTTC
TRBV20-1	NA	TRBD2	TRBJ2-1	CSASLARGAGGPYNEQFF	TGCAGTGCTAGTCTCGCGCGCGGTGCGGGAGGGCCTTACAATGAGCAGTTCTTC
TRBV19	NA	TRBD1	TRBJ1-2	CASSTDRGVGYGYTF	TGTGCCAGTAGTACCGACAGGGGAGTTGGCTATGGCTACACCTTC
TRBV2	NA	NA	TRBJ2-1	CASSFNSFEQFF	TGTGCCAGCAGCTTCAACTCGTTCGAGCAGTTCTTC
TRBV28	NA	NA	TRBJ1-3	CASRRYSGAGNTIYF	TGTGCCAGCAGACGATATTCAGGGGCTGGAAACACCATATATTTT
TRBV7-3	NA	TRBD1	TRBJ2-5	CASSPGQEETQYF	TGTGCCAGCAGCCCGGGACAGGAAGAGACCCAGTACTTC
TRBV2	NA	NA	TRBJ1-2	CASSLTGRDGYTF	TGTGCCAGCAGCTTAACAGGGAGGGACGGCTACACCTTC
TRBV27	NA	NA	TRBJ1-1	CASSLSVRNTEAFF	TGTGCCAGCAGTTTATCAGTCAGGAACACTGAAGCTTTCTTT
TRBV5-1	NA	TRBD1	TRBJ1-5	CASSLGTGNSNQPQHF	TGCGCCAGCAGTTTAGGGACAGGCAATAGCAATCAGCCCCAGCATTTT
TRBV9	NA	NA	TRBJ2-2	CASSVGAGRSYTGELFF	TGTGCCAGCAGCGTAGGGGCCGGGAGATCGTACACCGGGGAGCTGTTTTTT